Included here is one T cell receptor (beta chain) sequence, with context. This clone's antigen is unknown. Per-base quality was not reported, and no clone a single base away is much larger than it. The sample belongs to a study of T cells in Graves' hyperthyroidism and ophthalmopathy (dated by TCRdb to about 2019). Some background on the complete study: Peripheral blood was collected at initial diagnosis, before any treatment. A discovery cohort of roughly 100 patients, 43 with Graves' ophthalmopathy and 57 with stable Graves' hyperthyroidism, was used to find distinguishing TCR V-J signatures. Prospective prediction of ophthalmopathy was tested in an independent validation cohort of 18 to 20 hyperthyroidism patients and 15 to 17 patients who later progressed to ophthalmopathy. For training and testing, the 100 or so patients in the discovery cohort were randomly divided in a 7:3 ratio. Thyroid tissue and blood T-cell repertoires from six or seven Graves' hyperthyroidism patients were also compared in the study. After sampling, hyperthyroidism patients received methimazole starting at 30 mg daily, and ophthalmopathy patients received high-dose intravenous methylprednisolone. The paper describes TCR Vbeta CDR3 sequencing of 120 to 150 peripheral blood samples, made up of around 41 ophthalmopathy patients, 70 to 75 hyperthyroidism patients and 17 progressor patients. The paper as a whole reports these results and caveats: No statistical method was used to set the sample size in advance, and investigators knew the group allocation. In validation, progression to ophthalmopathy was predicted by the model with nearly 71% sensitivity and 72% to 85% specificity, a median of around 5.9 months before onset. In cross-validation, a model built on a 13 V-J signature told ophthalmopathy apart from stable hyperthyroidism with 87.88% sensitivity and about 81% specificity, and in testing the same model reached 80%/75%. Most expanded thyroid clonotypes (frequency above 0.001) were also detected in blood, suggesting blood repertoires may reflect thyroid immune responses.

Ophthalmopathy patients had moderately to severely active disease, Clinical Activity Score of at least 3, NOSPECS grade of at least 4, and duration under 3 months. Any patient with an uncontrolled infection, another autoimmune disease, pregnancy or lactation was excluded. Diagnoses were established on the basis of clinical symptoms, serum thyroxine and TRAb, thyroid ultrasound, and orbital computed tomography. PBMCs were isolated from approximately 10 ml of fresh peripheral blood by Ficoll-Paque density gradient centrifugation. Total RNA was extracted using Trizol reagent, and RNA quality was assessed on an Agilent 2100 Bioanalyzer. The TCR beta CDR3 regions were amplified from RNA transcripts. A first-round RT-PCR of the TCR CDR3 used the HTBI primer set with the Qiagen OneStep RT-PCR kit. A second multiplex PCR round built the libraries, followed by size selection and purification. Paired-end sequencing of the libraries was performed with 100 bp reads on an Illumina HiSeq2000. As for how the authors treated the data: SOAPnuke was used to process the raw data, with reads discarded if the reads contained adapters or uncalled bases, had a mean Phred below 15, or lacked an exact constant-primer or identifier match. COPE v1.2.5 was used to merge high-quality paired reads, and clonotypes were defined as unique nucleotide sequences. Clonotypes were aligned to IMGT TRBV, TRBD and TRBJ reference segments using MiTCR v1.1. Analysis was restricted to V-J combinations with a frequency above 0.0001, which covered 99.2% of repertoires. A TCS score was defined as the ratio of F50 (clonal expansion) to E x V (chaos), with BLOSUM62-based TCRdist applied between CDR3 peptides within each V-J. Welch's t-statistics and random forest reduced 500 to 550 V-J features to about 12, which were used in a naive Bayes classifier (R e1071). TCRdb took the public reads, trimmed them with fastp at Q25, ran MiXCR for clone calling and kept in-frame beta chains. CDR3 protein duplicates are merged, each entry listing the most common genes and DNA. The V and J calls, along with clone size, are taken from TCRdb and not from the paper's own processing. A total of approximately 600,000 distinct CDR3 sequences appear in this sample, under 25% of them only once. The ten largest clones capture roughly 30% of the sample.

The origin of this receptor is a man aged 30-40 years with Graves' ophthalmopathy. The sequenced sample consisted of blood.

The nucleotide sequence is TGTGCCAGTAGTATCTGGGGGATATCCCATGAGCAGTTCTTC. Its product reads: CASSIWGISHEQFF. The sequence links TRBV19 to TRBJ2-1; the D gene is perhaps TRBD1 or TRBD2, each of them matching over 5 bases. V drops 3 bases and J drops 8 bases, leaving 14 bases in between. Taken from cysteine to phenylalanine, the CDR3 has 14 residues. The kept DNA is CDR3 alone, 42 bases in frame from the first base. CDR1 and CDR2 were assigned from the germline V gene (reference sequence) as LNHDA and SQIVND.